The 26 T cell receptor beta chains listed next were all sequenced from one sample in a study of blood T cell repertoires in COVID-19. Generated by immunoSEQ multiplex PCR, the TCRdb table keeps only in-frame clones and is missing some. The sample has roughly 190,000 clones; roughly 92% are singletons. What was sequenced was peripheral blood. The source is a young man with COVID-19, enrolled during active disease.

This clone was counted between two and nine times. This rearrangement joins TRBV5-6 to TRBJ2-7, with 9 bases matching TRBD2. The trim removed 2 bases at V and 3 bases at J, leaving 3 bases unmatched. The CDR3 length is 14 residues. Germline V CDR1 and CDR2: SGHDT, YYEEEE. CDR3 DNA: TGTGCCAGCAGCTTCGGACTAGCGAGCTACGAGCAGTACTTC. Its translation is CASSFGLASYEQYF.

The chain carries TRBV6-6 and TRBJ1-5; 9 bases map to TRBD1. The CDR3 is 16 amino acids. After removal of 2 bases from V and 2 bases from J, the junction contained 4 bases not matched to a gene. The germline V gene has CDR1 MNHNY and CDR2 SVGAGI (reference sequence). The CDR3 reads CASSYRGQGGNQPQHF. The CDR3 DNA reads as TGTGCCAGCAGTTACCGGGGACAGGGCGGCAATCAGCCCCAGCATTTT.

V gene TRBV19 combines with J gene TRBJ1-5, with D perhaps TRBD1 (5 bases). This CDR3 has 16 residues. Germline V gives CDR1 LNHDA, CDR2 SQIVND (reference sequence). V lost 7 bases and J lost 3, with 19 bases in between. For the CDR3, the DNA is TGTGCCAGTATCAAGGGGCCAGGGTCGGCCAATCAGCCCCAGCATTTT. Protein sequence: CASIKGPGSANQPQHF.

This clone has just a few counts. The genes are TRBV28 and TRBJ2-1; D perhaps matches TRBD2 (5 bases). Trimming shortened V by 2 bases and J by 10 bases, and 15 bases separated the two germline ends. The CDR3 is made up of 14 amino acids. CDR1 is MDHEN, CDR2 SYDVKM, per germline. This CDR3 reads CASSLPSRAWEQFF. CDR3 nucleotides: TGTGCCAGCAGTTTACCCTCGCGGGCATGGGAGCAGTTCTTC.

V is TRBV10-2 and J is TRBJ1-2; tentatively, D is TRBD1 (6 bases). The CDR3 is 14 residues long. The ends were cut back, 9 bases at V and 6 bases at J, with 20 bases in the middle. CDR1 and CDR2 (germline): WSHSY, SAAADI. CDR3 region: CASSGAGVPHGYTF. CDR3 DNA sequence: TGCGCCAGTAGCGGGGCAGGGGTCCCCCATGGCTACACCTTC.

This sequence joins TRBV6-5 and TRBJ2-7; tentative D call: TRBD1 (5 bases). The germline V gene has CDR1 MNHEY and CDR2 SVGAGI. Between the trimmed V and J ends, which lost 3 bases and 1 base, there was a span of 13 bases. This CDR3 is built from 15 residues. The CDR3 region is CASSYGAGKSYEQYF. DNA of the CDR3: TGTGCCAGCAGTTATGGCGCAGGGAAATCCTACGAGCAGTACTTC.

Here the CDR3 reads CASSLGAGLWGYGYTF. CDR3 nucleotide sequence: TGTGCCAGCAGCTTGGGTGCGGGGCTCTGGGGCTATGGCTACACCTTC. J is TRBJ1-2 and V is TRBV5-6; tentative D call: TRBD1 (5 bases). The CDR3 runs 16 residues. Germline loops: CDR1 SGHDT, CDR2 YYEEEE. Trimming removed 0 bases from V and 4 bases from J, with 16 bases in between.

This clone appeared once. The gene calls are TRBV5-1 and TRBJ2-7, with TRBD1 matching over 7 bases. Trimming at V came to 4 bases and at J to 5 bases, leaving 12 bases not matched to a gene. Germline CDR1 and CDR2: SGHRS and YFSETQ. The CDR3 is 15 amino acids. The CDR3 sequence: CASSPWEQGTHEQYF. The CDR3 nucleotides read TGCGCCAGCAGCCCGTGGGAACAGGGGACCCACGAGCAGTACTTC.

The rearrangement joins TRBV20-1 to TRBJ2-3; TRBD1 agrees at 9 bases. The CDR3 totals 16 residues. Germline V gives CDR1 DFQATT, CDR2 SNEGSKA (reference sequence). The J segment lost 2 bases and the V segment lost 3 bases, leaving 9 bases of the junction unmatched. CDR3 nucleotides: TGCAGTGCTAGTGGTTTGGACAGGGGTTTCACAGATACGCAGTATTTT. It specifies CSASGLDRGFTDTQYF.

The CDR3 here is CASNLQLAGGETQYF. The CDR3 DNA is TGTGCCAGCAACCTCCAACTAGCGGGGGGAGAGACCCAGTACTTC. This rearrangement joins TRBV3-1 (or the pseudogene TRBV3-2) to TRBJ2-5; 12 nucleotides line up with TRBD2. Germline lookup yields CDR1 LGHDT and CDR2 YNNKEL (reference sequence). The V segment lost 7 bases and the J segment 4 bases; nucleotides outside the gene matches: 7. There are 15 residues in the CDR3.

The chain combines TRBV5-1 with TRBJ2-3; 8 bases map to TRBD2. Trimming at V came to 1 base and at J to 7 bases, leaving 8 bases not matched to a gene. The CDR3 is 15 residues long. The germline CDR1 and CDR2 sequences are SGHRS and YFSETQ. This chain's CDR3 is CASSLSGGPPNTQYF. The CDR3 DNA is TGCGCCAGCAGCTTGAGCGGGGGCCCCCCCAATACGCAGTATTTT.

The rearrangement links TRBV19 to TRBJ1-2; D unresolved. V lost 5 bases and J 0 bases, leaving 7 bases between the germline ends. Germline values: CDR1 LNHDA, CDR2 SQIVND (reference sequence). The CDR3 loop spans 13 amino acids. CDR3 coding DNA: TGTGCCAGTAGTTGGAGAGCTAACTATGGCTACACCTTC. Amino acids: CASSWRANYGYTF.

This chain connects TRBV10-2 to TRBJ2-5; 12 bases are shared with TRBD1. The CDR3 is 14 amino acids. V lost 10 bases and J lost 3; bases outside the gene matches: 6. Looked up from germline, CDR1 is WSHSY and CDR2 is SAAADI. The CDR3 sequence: CATSGTGGEETQYF. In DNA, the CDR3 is TGCGCCACCTCCGGGACAGGGGGCGAAGAGACCCAGTACTTC.

The CDR3 reads CASSLEGVNEKLFF. CDR3 nucleotide sequence: TGCGCCAGCAGCTTGGAGGGAGTTAATGAAAAACTGTTTTTT. The J gene is TRBJ1-4, the V gene TRBV5-1; D not resolved. CDR3 length: 14 amino acids. In germline, CDR1 is SGHRS, CDR2 YFSETQ. Deletions cut 0 bases from V and 4 bases from J, with 7 bases between.

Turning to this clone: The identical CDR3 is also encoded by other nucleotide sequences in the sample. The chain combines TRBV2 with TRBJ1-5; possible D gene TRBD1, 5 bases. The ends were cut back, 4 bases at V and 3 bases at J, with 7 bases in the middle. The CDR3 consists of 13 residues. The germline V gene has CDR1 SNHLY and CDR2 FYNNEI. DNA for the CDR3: TGTGCCAGCAGTGGACAGACCAATCAGCCCCAGCATTTT. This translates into CASSGQTNQPQHF.

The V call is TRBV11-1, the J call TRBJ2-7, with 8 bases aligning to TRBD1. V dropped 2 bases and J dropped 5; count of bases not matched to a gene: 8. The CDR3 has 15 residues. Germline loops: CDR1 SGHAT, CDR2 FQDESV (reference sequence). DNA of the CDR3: TGTGCCAGCAGCTTAAGTGGACAGGGTGTCCACGAGCAGTACTTC. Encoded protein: CASSLSGQGVHEQYF.

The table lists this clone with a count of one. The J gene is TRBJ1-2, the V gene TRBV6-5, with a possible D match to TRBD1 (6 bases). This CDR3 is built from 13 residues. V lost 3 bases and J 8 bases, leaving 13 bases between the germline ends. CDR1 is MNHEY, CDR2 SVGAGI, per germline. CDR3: CASSYRGAEGYTF. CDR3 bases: TGTGCCAGCAGTTATCGGGGGGCGGAAGGCTACACCTTC.

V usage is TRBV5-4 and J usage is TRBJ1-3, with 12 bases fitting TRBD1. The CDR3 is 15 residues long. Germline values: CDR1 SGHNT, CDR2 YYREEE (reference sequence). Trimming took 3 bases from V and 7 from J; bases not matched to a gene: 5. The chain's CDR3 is CASSSGTGGVNTIYF. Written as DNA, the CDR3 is TGTGCCAGCAGCTCCGGGACAGGGGGCGTCAACACCATATATTTT.

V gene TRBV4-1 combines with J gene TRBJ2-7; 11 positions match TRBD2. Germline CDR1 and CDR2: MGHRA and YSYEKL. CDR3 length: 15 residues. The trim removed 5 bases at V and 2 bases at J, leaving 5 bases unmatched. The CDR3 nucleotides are TGCGCCAGCAGCTCCCCGGGACTAGCGGCCTACGAGCAGTACTTC. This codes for CASSSPGLAAYEQYF.

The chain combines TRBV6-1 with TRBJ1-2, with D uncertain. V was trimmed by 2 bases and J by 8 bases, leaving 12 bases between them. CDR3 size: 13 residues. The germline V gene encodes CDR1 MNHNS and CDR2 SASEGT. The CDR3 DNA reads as TGTGCCAGCAGTGAAATCCCTAGTGGAGGCTACACCTTC. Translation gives CASSEIPSGGYTF.

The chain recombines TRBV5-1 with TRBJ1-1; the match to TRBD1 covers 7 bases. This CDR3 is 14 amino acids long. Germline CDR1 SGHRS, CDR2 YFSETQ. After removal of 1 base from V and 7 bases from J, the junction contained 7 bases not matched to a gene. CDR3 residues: CASSLSQRQGEAFF. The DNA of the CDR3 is TGCGCCAGCAGCTTGAGTCAGAGACAGGGTGAAGCTTTCTTT.

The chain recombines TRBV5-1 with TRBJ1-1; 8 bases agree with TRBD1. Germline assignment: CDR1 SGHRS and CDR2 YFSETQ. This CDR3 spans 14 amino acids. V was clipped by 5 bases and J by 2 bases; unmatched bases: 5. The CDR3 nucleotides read TGCGCCAGCAGTCGGACAGGGATAAACACTGAAGCTTTCTTT. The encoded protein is CASSRTGINTEAFF.

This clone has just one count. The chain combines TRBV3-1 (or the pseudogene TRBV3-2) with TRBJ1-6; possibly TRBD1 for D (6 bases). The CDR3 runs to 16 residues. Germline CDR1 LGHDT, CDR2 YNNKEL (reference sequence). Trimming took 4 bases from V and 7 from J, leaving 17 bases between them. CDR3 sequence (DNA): TGTGCCAGCAGCCGGGGGGGGGCGAATAGCAATTCACCCCTCCACTTT. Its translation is CASSRGGANSNSPLHF.

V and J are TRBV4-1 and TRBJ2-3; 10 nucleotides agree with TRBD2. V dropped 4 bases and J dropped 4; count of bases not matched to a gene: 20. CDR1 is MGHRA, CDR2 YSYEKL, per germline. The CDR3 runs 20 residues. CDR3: CASSPDTAGGPFMLADTQYF. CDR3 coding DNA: TGCGCCAGCAGCCCAGATACAGCGGGGGGGCCATTTATGCTCGCAGATACGCAGTATTTT.

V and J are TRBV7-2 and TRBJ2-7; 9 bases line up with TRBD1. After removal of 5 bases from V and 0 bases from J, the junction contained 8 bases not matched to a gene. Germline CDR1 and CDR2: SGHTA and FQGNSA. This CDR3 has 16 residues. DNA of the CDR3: TGTGCCAGCAGCATACAGGGGGCAGATCCCTCCTACGAGCAGTACTTC. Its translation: CASSIQGADPSYEQYF.

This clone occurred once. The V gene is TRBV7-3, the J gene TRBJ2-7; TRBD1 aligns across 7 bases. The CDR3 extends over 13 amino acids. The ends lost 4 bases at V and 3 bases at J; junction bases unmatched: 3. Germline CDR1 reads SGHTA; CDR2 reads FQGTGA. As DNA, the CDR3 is TGTGCCAGCAGCTCCAACAGGGGCTACGAGCAGTACTTC. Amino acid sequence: CASSSNRGYEQYF. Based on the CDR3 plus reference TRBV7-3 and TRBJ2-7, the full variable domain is GAGVSQTPSNKVTEKGKYVELRCDPISGHTALYWYRQSLGQGPEFLIYFQGTGAADDSGLPNDRFFAVRPEGSVSTLKIQRTERGDSAVYLCASSSNRGYEQYFGPGTRLTVT.